This T cell receptor beta chain was captured by sequencing in a study of beta chain features in type 1 diabetes. Study-level points and caveats: Insertions were fewer and deletions more numerous at VDJ junctions in type 1 diabetes patients.

A few counts support this clone. Its cognate antigen is unknown. On average, the one heparinised blood draw given by each donor was 90 to 150 mL. Staining for CD45RO/CCR7/CD25/CD127/CD95/CD27 allowed sorting of CD4+ naive, central memory, regulatory and stem cell-like memory cells. Over 95% purity was reached by all sorted populations. Expressed TCRB transcripts were sequenced because the isolated RNA had all been reverse transcribed beforehand. Assay used: immunoSEQ multiplex PCR; TCRdb lists only in-frame clones, some missing. The table records approximately 150,000 clones, more than 9% of them present only once. This CDR3 has 13 amino acids. Germline V gene lookup returns CDR1 SGHTA and CDR2 FQGNSA. V dropped 4 bases and J dropped 2 bases, with 9 bases sitting between them.

The chain employs TRBV7-2 and TRBJ2-7; a weak D match, TRBD1 (5 bases). The specimen was naive CD4+ T cells from blood. This TCR was sampled from a man younger than 30 in good health. This chain's CDR3 is CASSSSGTYEQYF. The DNA for the CDR3 is TGTGCCAGCAGCTCATCAGGGACCTACGAGCAGTACTTC.